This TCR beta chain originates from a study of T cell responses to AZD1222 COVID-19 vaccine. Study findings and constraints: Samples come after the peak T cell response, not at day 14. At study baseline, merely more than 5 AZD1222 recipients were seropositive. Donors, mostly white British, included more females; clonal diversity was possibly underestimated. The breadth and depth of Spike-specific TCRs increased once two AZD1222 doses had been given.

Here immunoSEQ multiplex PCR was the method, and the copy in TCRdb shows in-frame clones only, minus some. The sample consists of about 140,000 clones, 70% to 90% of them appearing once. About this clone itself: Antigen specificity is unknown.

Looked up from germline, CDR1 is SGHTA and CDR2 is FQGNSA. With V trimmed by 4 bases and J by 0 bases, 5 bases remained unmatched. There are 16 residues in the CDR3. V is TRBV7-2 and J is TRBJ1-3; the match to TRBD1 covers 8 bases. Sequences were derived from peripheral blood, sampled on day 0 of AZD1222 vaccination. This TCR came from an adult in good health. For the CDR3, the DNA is TGTGCCAGCAGCTCCCCGGGACAGGTCTCTGGAAACACCATATATTTT. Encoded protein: CASSSPGQVSGNTIYF.